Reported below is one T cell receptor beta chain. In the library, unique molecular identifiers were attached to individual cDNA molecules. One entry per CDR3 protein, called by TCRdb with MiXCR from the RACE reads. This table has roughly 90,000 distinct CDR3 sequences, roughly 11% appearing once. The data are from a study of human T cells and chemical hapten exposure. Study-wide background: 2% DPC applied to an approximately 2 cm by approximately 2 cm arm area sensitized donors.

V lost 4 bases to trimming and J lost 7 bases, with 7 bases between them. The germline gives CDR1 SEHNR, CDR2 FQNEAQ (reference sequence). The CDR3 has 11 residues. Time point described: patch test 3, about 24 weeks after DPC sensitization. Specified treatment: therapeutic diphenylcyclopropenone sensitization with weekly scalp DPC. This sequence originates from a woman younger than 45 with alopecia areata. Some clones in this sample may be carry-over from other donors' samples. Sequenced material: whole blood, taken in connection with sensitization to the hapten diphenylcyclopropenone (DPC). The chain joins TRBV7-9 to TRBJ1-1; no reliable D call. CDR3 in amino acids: CASSYQVEAFF. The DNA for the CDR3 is TGTGCCAGCAGCTACCAAGTTGAAGCTTTCTTT.